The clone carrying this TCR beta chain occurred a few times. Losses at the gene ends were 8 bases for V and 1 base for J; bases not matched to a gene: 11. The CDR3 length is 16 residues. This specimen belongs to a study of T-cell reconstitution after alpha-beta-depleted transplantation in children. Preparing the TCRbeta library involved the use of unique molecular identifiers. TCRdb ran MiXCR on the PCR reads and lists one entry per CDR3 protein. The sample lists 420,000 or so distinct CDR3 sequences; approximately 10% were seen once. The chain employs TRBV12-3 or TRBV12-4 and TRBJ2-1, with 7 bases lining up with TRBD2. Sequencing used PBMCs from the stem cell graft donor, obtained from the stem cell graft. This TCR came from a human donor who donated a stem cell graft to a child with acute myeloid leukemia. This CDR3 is CASGGSGYPSYNEQFF. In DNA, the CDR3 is TGTGCCAGCGGGGGTAGCGGGTATCCTTCCTACAATGAGCAGTTCTTC.